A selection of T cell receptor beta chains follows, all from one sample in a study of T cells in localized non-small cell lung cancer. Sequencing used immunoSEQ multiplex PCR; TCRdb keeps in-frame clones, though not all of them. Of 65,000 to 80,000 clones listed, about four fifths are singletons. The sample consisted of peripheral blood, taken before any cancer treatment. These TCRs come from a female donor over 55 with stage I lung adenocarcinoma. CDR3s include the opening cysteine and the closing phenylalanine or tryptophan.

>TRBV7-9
CASSLGDRGLDQPQHF
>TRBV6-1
CASERSMMNTEAFF
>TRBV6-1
CASSEGVKRQETQYF
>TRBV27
CASRKGLAAGISTDTQYF
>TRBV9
CASRGEGQLNGYTF
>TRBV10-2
CASSEPPSGQPFYGYTF
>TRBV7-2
CASSYASGGAEKTQYF
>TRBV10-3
CAISESGRGGNTIYF
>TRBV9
CASSVGFGSTGELFF
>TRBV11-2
CASSPSGGYNEQFF